This T cell receptor beta chain is from a study of cytomegalovirus exposure and HLA in healthy donors (dated by TCRdb to 2015 to 2018). About the full investigation: According to an earlier analysis of 550 to 700 of the donors, about 179 million T cells yielded 117 million unique TCR beta sequences and approximately 300 Gb of sequence data. An early release covering roughly 600 HLA-typed donors comprised approximately 290 gigabases of sequencing data and tens of millions of unique TCR sequences. Among the approximately 400 genotyped donors, approximately 82% belonged to the genetic ancestry cluster associated with self-reported Caucasian donors. The study aimed to test whether cataloging public T cell receptors could reveal signatures of past pathogen exposure. Using immunosequencing, the study profiled T cell repertoires from around 680 subjects and related those repertoires to cytomegalovirus serostatus. A separate validation cohort of more than 100 different subjects was used in addition to the roughly 670-subject first cohort. To predict cytomegalovirus infection status, the study brought together high-throughput TCR immunosequencing, statistical association of individual TCRs with disease status, and machine learning. A later analysis re-analyzed previously published TCR beta repertoires from about 600 donors and added high-resolution HLA genotyping to study TCR occurrence patterns. In the later analysis, no new phenotypic data were used to find candidate immune exposures; instead, reliance was placed on TCR beta sequences and their occurrence across donors. An earlier analysis of some 500 of the donors used high-throughput TCR beta sequencing to judge whether each TCR beta V gene segment behaved as functional or pseudogenic. Donor age, sex, ethnicity and CMV serostatus were collected together with the repertoire data. In a later genetic analysis, genome-wide SNP genotypes for about 65% of the 666 donors were used, and that subset was treated as a discovery cohort. Every discovery cohort repertoire had been produced on one sequencing platform. Both class I and class II loci were covered by HLA typing, at four-digit resolution. The number of typed donors differed by locus: roughly 629-630 for A, B, C, DRB1 and DQB1; some 540 for DQA1; roughly 600 for DPA1; and around 470 for DPB1. Roughly five DR-DQ haplotypes were handled as single units for association and clustering because linkage in the cohort was strong. Among around 400 genotyped donors of the cohort, an average of approximately 240,000 unique TCR beta nucleotide sequences was sequenced per donor, of which about 20% were non-productive. Results and caveats for the whole study, not just this receptor: In a later genetic analysis, fewer N-insertions in productive TCRs were reported among donors in an Asian-associated ancestry cluster than the roughly 710-donor mean. Specific HLA alleles were associated with 15,000 to 20,000 TCR beta sequences at a false discovery rate of 0.05 in a later analysis. Most TCR sequences were seen in very few donors, while some public TCRs were found in many individuals. In this cohort, only TCR beta chains were sequenced, and detectable features were limited by the absence of alpha or paired-chain data. Linkage disequilibrium might explain the correlated functional status among segregating V segments, but an unknown experimental factor could not be ruled out. A further reported finding was that TCR beta sequences accurately predicted the HLA-A and HLA-B alleles for most subjects in the first cohort. The 87-base-pair reads could not distinguish some IMGT-functional V segments, including TRBV6-2 and TRBV6-3, so those segments were excluded. Sequencing depth was assumed to be roughly uniform across donors in the presence/absence analyses, though that assumption may not hold. The sequencing pipeline was judged likely to have produced a cluster of highly shared sequence variants as a technical artifact. A few of the identified cytomegalovirus-associated TCR beta chains were confirmed in vitro to be specific for cytomegalovirus antigens. Because counts were too low, some 17 rarely observed V segments, including chromosome 9 orphons, were excluded from the earlier analysis of under 650 of the donors. When HLA alleles, especially DR and DQ, strongly co-occurred, attributing TCR associations to individual alleles was difficult. A later genetic analysis associated a missense DCLRE1C variant with V-gene and J-gene trimming of TCR beta chains, and an independent cohort replicated the association. In an earlier analysis of 587 of the donors, most TCR beta V segments appeared in productive rearrangements about 87% or about 30% of the time, broadly matching IMGT annotations. Because some donors lacked HLA typing at each locus, the association tests relied only on the typed subset. The classifier was reported to diagnose cytomegalovirus status with high specificity and sensitivity in both the original cohort and the validation cohort. Several of the top co-occurrence clusters appeared to be linked to parvovirus B19, influenza, CMV and Epstein-Barr virus, according to a later analysis. According to a later analysis, most CMV-associated TCR beta chains appeared to be HLA-restricted, and the HLA associations seemed to be driven largely by CMV exposure. A total of 150 to 200 TCR beta chains were listed by the study as associated with cytomegalovirus. The authors suggested that the approach could potentially be extended to other disease states and immunological phenotypes. Immune exposure information for the cohort was limited to CMV serostatus. In a later analysis, HLA-associated TCR beta chains were found to be more clonally expanded and to have lower generation probabilities than equally common non-associated chains. According to a later analysis, TCR association rates differed among HLA loci, with DRB1 alleles showing the most associated TCRs and HLA-C alleles showing the fewest.

The library was prepared using the immunoSEQ multiplex PCR assay. For the multiplex PCR, a mixture combining 60 forward primers for TCR Vbeta segments and 13 reverse primers for TCR Jbeta segments was used. The CDR3 region of rearranged TCR beta genes was amplified from genomic DNA by a multiplex PCR assay. On the Illumina HiSeq System, the amplified TCR beta libraries were sequenced as 87-base-pair reads. The paper's data handling went like this. Across the 600 to 700 repertoires, a later analysis counted some 81 million unique TCR beta chains, some 11 million of which were shared by at least two donors. Raw reads were error-corrected and collapsed into unique sequences with a nearest-neighbor algorithm that merged closely related sequences to remove PCR and sequencing errors. CDR3 sequences were aligned to IMGT reference sequences to assign V, D and J gene segments. Each retained sequence needed at least a six-nucleotide match to both a V gene segment and a J gene segment. A rearrangement was called productive if the CDR3 had no stop codons and remained in frame with V and J, and every other rearrangement was called non-productive. Following IMGT convention, CDR3 was defined as the stretch from the second conserved V-encoded cysteine to the conserved J-encoded phenylalanine. The earlier analysis of 500 to 600 of the donors excluded sequences that lacked an unambiguous match to a single V gene segment. In an earlier analysis of several hundred of the donors, V segments were called functional above 56.7% productive rearrangements and were called segregating when the between-donor standard deviation exceeded 5%. A statistical classification framework was built for diagnosing cytomegalovirus status from the catalog of TCR beta chain sequences. V and J gene assignment, in a later analysis, came from comparing TCR nucleotide sequences with IMGT/GENE-DB human TR gene sequences. In a later analysis, CDR3 sequences and most-parsimonious VDJ recombination scenarios were assigned using the TCRdist pipeline. In a later analysis, every TCR beta chain was defined by the combination of its CDR3 amino acid sequence and its V-gene family, and reads without a unique V-gene family were dropped. A later analysis removed over 500 highly shared, low-generation-probability nucleotide sequences to deal with suspected cross-contamination and a sequencing artifact. In a later analysis, a clonal expansion index was calculated for each public chain from normalized within-repertoire ranks of inferred template counts. Generation probabilities in a later analysis came from a VDJ recombination model fitted to out-of-frame rearrangements, and those results were checked against IGoR. Hypergeometric tests were used in a later analysis to score TCR-TCR, TCR-HLA and TCR-CMV co-occurrence, with a repertoire-size bias correction applied to the TCR pairs. To estimate false discovery rates, a later analysis permuted the HLA or CMV assignments 20 times. In a later analysis, co-occurring TCRs were grouped using DBSCAN, and TCRdist sequence similarity was added for clustering within HLA-allele-positive subsets. Repertoires with fewer than 30,000 or more than 120,000 public chains, plus five repertoires with anomalous nucleotide sharing, were excluded from co-occurrence clustering. This immuneACCESS table, as held by TCRdb, lists in-frame sequences with V and J called but not all clones. Of the missing ones, under half trace to an unresolved V gene in checked studies; the others have no known cause. Clone size and the V and J calls come from that table; the DNA yielded D and trimming. The sample has some 180,000 clones on record, around 78% of them singletons. The ten largest clones add up to around 1.6% of the sample.

In total, about 650 healthy bone marrow donors made up the cohort. At the time of sampling, all cohort members were nominally healthy, though unrecorded immune exposures were likely present. The donor tested CMV seronegative, placing the donor among the 350 or so seronegative members of the cohort. A peripheral blood sample was collected from each donor, and TCR beta sequencing was performed on peripheral blood mononuclear cells. Genomic DNA was extracted from the blood cell samples with the Qiagen DNeasy Blood Extraction Kit. A word on this clone: No antigen is known for it. Base qualities are not at hand, and no much larger clone is one base apart.

Measured from the cysteine to the phenylalanine, the CDR3 is 13 residues long. Only CDR3 DNA remains: 39 bases, in frame from the first base. At the junction V is shortened by 5 bases and J by 3 bases; bases outside the gene matches: 3. CDR1 and CDR2 are drawn from the germline V gene (reference sequence): GTSNPN, SVGIG. The chain links TRBV30 with TRBJ2-3; TRBD2 matches 9 bases in the middle. The sequenced sample was PBMCs. This clonotype was obtained from a man aged 18 to 35 in good health and CMV-seronegative. The CDR3 reads as follows: CAWGGLATDTQYF. The nucleotides read TGTGCCTGGGGGGGACTAGCAACAGATACGCAGTATTTT.